This T cell receptor (beta chain) was sequenced during a study of T-cell reconstitution after alpha-beta-depleted transplantation in children. The TCRbeta library was prepared with unique molecular identifiers. TCRdb processed the PCR reads anew with MiXCR; each CDR3 protein has one entry. The sample lists roughly 590,000 distinct CDR3 sequences, about 15% occurring once. Germline values: CDR1 KGHSH, CDR2 LQKENI. V was clipped by 3 bases and J by 1 base; unmatched bases: 2. This CDR3 has 15 amino acids. The chain joins TRBV18 to TRBJ2-2; 7 positions match TRBD1. This TCR derives from a human donor who donated a stem cell graft to a child with acute myeloid leukemia. Sequences were derived from PBMCs from the stem cell graft donor, sampled from the stem cell graft. The CDR3 bases are TGTGCCAGCTCACCGGGACAGAAGAACACCGGGGAGCTGTTTTTT. This encodes CASSPGQKNTGELFF. The full variable domain, rest sourced from reference TRBV18 and TRBJ2-2, is NAGVMQNPRHLVRRRGQEARLRCSPMKGHSHVYWYRQLPEEGLKFMVYLQKENIIDESGMPKERFSAEFPKEGPSILRIQQVVRGDSAAYFCASSPGQKNTGELFFGEGSRLTVL.